This T cell receptor beta chain was obtained from a study of metastatic and nonmetastatic thyroid tumors. Study-level background: The study looked at repertoires side by side in blood and in tumor or nodule tissue from malignant and benign thyroid patients.

All patients were treatment-naive before thyroid surgery. The ends were cut back, 5 bases at V and 6 bases at J, with 14 bases in the middle. Germline CDR1 and CDR2: DFQATT and SNEGSKA (reference sequence). CDR3 length: 13 amino acids. TCRdb re-called the PCR reads via MiXCR. The table lists approximately 9,900 clones, 9.5% to 12% of them singletons. This clone was recorded at least ten times. The sequence was obtained from a female donor with papillary thyroid cancer or a benign thyroid nodule (not recorded which). Some clones in this sample may be carry-over from other donors' samples. V and J are TRBV20-1 and TRBJ1-5; D is undetermined. The source material was tumor tissue. CDR3 residues: CSAFKDDTQPQHF. In DNA form, the CDR3 reads TGCAGTGCTTTCAAGGATGATACTCAGCCCCAGCATTTT.